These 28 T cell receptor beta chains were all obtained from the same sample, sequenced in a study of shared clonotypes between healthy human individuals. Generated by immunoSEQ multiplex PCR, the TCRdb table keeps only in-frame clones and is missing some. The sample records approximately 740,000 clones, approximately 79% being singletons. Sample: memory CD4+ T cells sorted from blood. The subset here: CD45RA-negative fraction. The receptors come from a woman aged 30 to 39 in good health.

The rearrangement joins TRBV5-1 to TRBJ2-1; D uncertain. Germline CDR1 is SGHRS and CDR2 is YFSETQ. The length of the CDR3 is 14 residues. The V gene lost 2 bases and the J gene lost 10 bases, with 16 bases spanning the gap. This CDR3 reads CASSFNTNKGEQFF. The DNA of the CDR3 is TGCGCCAGCAGCTTCAATACCAACAAGGGAGAGCAGTTCTTC.

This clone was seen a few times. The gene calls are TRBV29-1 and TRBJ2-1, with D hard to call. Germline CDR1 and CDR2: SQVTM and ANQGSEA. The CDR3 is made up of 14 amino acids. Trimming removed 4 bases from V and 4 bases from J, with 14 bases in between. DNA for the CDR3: TGCAGCGTTGTAGAGACGAGCATTTACAATGAGCAGTTCTTC. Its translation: CSVVETSIYNEQFF.

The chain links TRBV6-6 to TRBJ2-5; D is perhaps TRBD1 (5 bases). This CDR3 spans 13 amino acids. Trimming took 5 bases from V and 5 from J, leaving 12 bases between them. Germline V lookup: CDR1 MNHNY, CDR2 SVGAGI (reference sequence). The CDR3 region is CASSPQGWETQYF. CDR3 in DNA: TGTGCCAGCAGTCCCCAGGGATGGGAGACCCAGTACTTC.

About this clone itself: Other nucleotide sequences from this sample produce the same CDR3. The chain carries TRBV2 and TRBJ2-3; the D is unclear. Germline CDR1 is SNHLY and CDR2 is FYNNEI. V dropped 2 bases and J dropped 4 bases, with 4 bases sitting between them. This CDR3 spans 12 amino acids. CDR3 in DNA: TGTGCCAGCAGTGAATGGGCAGATACGCAGTATTTT. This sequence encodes CASSEWADTQYF.

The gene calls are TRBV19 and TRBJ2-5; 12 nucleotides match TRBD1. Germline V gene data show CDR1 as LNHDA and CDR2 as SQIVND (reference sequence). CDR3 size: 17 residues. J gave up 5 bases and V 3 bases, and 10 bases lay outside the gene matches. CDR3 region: CASSMQSGQGASETQYF. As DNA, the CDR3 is TGTGCCAGTAGTATGCAATCGGGACAGGGGGCTTCGGAGACCCAGTACTTC. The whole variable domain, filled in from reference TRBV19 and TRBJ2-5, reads DGGITQSPKYLFRKEGQNVTLSCEQNLNHDAMYWYRQDPGQGLRLIYYSQIVNDFQKGDIAEGYSVSREKKESFPLTVTSAQKNPTAFYLCASSMQSGQGASETQYFGPGTRLLVL.

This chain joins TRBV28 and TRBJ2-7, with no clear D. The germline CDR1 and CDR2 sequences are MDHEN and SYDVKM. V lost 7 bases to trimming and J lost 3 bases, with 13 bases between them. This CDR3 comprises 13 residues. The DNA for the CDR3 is TGTGCCAGCACCGAGACGGACGGCTACGAGCAGTACTTC. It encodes CASTETDGYEQYF.

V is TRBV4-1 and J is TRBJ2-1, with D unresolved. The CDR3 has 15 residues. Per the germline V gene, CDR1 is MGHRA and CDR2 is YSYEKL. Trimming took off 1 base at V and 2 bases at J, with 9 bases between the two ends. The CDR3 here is CASSQVGQAYNEQFF. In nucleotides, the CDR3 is TGCGCCAGCAGCCAAGTGGGCCAGGCCTACAATGAGCAGTTCTTC.

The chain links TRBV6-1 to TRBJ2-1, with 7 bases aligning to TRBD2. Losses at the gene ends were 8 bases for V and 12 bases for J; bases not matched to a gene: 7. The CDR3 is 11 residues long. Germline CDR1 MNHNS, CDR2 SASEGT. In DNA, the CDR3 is TGTGCCAGCGGAAGAATAGCGGGGCAGTTCTTC. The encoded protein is CASGRIAGQFF.

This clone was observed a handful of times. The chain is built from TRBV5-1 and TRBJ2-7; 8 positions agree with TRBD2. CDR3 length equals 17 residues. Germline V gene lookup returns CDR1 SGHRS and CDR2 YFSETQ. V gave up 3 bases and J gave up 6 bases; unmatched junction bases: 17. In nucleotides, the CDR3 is TGCGCCAGCAGCTCGGGGGGAACCGGGACTAGTGTCTCCGAGCAGTACTTC. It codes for CASSSGGTGTSVSEQYF.

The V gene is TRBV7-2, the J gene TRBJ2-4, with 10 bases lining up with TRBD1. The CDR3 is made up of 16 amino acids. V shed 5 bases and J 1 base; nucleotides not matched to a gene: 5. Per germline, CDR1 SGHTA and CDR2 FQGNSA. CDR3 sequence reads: CASSLDRGLAKNIQYF. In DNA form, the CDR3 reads TGTGCCAGCAGCCTCGACAGGGGGCTGGCCAAAAACATTCAGTACTTC.

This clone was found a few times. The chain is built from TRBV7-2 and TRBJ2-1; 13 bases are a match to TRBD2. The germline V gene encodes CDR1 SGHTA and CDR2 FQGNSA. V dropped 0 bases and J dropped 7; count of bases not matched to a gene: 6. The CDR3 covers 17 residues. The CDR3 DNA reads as TGTGCCAGCAGCTTAGCCGGGACTAGCGGGACGTTAAATGAGCAGTTCTTC. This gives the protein CASSLAGTSGTLNEQFF.

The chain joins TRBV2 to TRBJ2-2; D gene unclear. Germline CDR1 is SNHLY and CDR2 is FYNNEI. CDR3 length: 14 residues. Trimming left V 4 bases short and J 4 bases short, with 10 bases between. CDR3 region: CASSVDYRTGELFF. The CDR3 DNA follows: TGTGCCAGCAGTGTTGATTACCGCACCGGGGAGCTGTTTTTT.

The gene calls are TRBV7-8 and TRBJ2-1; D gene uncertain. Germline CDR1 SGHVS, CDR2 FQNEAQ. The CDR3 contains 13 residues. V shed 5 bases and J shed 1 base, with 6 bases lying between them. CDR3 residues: CASSGQSYNEQFF. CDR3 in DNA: TGTGCCAGCAGCGGGCAGTCCTACAATGAGCAGTTCTTC. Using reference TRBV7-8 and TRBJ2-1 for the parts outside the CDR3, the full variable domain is GAGVSQSPRYKVAKRGQDVALRCDPISGHVSLFWYQQALGQGPEFLTYFQNEAQLDKSGLPSDRFFAERPEGSVSTLKIQRTQQEDSAVYLCASSGQSYNEQFFGPGTRLTVL.

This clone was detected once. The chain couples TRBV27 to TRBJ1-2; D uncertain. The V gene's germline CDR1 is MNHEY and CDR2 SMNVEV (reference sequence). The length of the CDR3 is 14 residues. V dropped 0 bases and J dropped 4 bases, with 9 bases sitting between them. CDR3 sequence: CASSLSYWSYGYTF. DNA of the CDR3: TGTGCCAGCAGTTTATCGTACTGGTCCTATGGCTACACCTTC.

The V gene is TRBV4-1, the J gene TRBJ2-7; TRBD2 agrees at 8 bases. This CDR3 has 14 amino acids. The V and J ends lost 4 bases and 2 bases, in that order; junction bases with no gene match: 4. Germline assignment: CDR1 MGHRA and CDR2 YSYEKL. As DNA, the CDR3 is TGCGCCAGCAGCCCCCAGCGGGAGCCCTACGAGCAGTACTTC. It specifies CASSPQREPYEQYF.

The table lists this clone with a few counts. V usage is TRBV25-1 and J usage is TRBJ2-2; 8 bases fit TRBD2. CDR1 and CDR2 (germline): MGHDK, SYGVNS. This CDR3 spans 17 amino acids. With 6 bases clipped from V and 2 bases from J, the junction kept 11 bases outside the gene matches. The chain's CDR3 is CASSVAPGGDNTGELFF. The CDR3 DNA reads TGTGCCAGCAGCGTAGCTCCGGGGGGGGATAACACCGGGGAGCTGTTTTTT.

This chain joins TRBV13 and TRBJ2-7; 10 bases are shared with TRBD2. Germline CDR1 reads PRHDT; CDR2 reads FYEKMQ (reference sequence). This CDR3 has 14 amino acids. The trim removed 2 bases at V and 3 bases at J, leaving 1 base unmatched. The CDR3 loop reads CASSLTSGIYEQYF. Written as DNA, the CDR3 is TGTGCCAGCAGCTTAACTAGCGGGATCTACGAGCAGTACTTC.

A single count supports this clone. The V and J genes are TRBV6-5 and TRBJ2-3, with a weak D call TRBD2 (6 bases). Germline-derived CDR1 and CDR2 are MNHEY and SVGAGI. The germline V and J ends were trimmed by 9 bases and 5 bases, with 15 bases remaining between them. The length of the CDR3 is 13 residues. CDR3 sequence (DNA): TGTGCCAGTTCGGGACTCGCATTAGATACGCAGTATTTT. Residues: CASSGLALDTQYF.

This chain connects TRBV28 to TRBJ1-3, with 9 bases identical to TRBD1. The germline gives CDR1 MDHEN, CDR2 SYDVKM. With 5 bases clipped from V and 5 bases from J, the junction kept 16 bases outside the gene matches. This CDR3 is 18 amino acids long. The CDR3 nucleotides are TGTGCCAGCAGTGTTTCTCTTGGAGGACAGGGGTTAAGAAACACCATATATTTT. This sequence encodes CASSVSLGGQGLRNTIYF.

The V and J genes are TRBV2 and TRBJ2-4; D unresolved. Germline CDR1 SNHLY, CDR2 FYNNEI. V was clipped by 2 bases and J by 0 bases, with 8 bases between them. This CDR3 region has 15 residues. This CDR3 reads CASSEQILAKNIQYF. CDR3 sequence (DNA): TGTGCCAGCAGTGAACAGATACTAGCCAAAAACATTCAGTACTTC.

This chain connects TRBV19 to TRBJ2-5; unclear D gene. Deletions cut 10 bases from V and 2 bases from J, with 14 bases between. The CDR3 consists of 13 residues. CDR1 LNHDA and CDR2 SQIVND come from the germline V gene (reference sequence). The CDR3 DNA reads TGTGCCACCCTCCCCAATGGGCAAGAGACCCAGTACTTC. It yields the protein CATLPNGQETQYF.

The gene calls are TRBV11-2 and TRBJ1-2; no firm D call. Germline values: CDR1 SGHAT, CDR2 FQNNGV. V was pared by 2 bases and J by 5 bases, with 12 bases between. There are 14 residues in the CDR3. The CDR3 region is CASSLFGQNYGYTF. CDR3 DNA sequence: TGTGCCAGCAGCTTATTTGGTCAGAATTATGGCTACACCTTC.

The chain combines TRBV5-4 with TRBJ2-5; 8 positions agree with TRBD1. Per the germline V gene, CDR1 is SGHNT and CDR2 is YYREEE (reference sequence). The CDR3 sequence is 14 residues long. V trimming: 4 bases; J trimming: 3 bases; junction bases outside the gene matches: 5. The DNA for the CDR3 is TGTGCCAGCAGCGCACAGGGGGTGGAAGAGACCCAGTACTTC. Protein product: CASSAQGVEETQYF.

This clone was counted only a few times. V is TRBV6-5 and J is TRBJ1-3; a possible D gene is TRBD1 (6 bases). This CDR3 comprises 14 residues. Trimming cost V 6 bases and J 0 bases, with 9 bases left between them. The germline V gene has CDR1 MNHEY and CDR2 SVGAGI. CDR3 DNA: TGTGCCAGCAGACAGGGCAGCTCTGGAAACACCATATATTTT. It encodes CASRQGSSGNTIYF.

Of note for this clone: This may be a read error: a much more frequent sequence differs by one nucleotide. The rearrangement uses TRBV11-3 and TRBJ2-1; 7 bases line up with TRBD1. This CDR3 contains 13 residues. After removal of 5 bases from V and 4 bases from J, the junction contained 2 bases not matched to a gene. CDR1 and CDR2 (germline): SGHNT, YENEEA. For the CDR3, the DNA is TGTGCCAGCAGCACGGGACAGTACAATGAGCAGTTCTTC. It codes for CASSTGQYNEQFF.

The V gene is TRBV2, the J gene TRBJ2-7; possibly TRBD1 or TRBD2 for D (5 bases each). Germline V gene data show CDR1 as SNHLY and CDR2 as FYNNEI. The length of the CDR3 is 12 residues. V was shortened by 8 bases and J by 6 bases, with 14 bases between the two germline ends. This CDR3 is CASRLGVLEQYF. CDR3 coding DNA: TGTGCCAGCCGCCTGGGGGTCCTCGAGCAGTACTTC.

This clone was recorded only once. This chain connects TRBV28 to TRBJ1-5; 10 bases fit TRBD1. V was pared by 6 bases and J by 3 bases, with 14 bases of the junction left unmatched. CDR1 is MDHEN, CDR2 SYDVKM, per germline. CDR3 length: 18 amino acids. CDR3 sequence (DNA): TGTGCCAGCAGGCACCGGGACAGGGGCTTCGAGGTCAATCAGCCCCAGCATTTT. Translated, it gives CASRHRDRGFEVNQPQHF.

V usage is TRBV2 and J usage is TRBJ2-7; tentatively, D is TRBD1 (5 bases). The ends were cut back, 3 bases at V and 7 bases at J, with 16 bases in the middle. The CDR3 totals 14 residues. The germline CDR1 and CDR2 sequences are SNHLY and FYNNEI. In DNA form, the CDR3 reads TGTGCCAGCAGTGATTTCGCCAGGGCTGTGGAGCAGTACTTC. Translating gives CASSDFARAVEQYF.